A single sample gave rise to the 28 T cell receptor beta chains below, sequenced in a study of blood T cell repertoires in COVID-19. Measured with immunoSEQ multiplex PCR; TCRdb has only the in-frame clones, and not every one. The top ten clones hold roughly 1.2% of a sample with fewer than 200,000 clones, about 90% of them seen once. What was sequenced was PBMCs or T cells enriched from blood (not recorded which). The receptors come from a human donor with acute COVID-19. The donor label of this sample is uncertain.

The chain carries TRBV10-3 and TRBJ2-2, with a tentative D call TRBD1 (6 bases). V shed 10 bases and J shed 1 base, with 13 bases lying between them. Germline CDR1 is ENHRY and CDR2 is SYGVKD. This CDR3 spans 14 amino acids. CDR3 sequence reads: CATGGQRNTGELFF. The CDR3 nucleotides read TGTGCCACTGGCGGACAGAGGAACACCGGGGAGCTGTTTTTT.

This clone has at least ten counts. The J gene is TRBJ1-4, the V gene TRBV14; perhaps TRBD1 as D (5 bases). Trimming cost V 0 bases and J 10 bases, with 9 bases left between them. The V gene's germline CDR1 is SGHDN and CDR2 FVKESK. The CDR3 has 13 residues. The CDR3 loop reads CASSQDWGGKLFF. DNA of the CDR3: TGTGCCAGCAGCCAAGATTGGGGGGGAAAACTGTTTTTT.

The V and J genes are TRBV3-1 (or the pseudogene TRBV3-2) and TRBJ2-3; possibly TRBD2 for D (5 bases). The CDR3 covers 12 residues. Germline CDR1 and CDR2: LGHDT and YNNKEL (reference sequence). The V and J ends lost 4 bases and 8 bases respectively, with 10 bases between them. The CDR3 nucleotides read TGTGCCAGCAGCCGGGGAGACGGTACGCAGTATTTT. It yields the protein CASSRGDGTQYF.

The CDR3 DNA follows: TGTGCCAGCAGTGGGGGCAGGGGCTACGAGCAGTACTTC. It encodes CASSGGRGYEQYF. The rearrangement uses TRBV2 and TRBJ2-7, with D tentatively TRBD1 (6 bases). The CDR3 contains 13 residues. Trimming pared 4 bases from V and 3 bases from J, leaving 10 bases between. Germline CDR1 and CDR2: SNHLY and FYNNEI.

A single count supports this clone. The chain is built from TRBV5-1 and TRBJ2-1, with 8 nucleotides matching TRBD2. V was clipped by 5 bases and J by 6 bases; unmatched bases: 7. The CDR3 runs to 14 residues. Germline V CDR1 and CDR2: SGHRS, YFSETQ. CDR3 residues: CASRPLSGGNEQFF. The CDR3 DNA reads TGCGCCAGCAGGCCCTTAAGCGGGGGCAATGAGCAGTTCTTC. Full variable domain (missing parts from reference TRBV5-1 and TRBJ2-1): KAGVTQTPRYLIKTRGQQVTLSCSPISGHRSVSWYQQTPGQGLQFLFEYFSETQRNKGNFPGRFSGRQFSNSRSEMNVSTLELGDSALYLCASRPLSGGNEQFFGPGTRLTVL.

This clone was seen only a few times. CDR3 region: CASSQGGRFDYGYTF. The CDR3 DNA is TGTGCCAGCAGCCAAGGGGGGAGGTTCGACTATGGCTACACCTTC. V and J are TRBV3-1 (or the pseudogene TRBV3-2) and TRBJ1-2, with TRBD1 as a possible D gene (5 bases). The CDR3 totals 15 residues. V was trimmed by 1 base and J by 3 bases, leaving 12 bases between them. In germline, CDR1 is LGHDT, CDR2 YNNKEL (reference sequence).

The CDR3 DNA reads TGTGCCAGCACCAGGGGGCACGGCAATGAGCAGTTCTTC. This encodes CASTRGHGNEQFF. The chain joins TRBV9 to TRBJ2-1; 8 nucleotides match TRBD1. Germline trimming cut 6 bases from V and 6 bases from J; bases unmatched to any gene: 5. Germline V gene data show CDR1 as SGDLS and CDR2 as YYNGEE. The CDR3 is 13 amino acids.

The genes are TRBV24-1 and TRBJ1-1, with 7 bases lining up with TRBD1. This CDR3 comprises 13 residues. Germline trimming cut 5 bases from V and 3 bases from J; bases unmatched to any gene: 2. Germline V gene lookup returns CDR1 KGHDR and CDR2 SFDVKD. In DNA, the CDR3 is TGTGCCACCAGTGCAACAGGGGACACTGAAGCTTTCTTT. It is translated as CATSATGDTEAFF.

The chain is built from TRBV11-2 and TRBJ1-4; unclear D gene. Trimming pared 4 bases from V and 4 bases from J, leaving 19 bases between. CDR1 and CDR2 from the germline V gene are SGHAT and FQNNGV. The CDR3 totals 17 residues. The CDR3 coding sequence is TGTGCCAGCAGCTACCTCCCGGGTCAGCTGAATAATGAAAAACTGTTTTTT. It encodes CASSYLPGQLNNEKLFF.

This sequence joins TRBV9 and TRBJ1-2, with 8 bases aligning to TRBD1. This CDR3 comprises 19 residues. Germline CDR1 is SGDLS and CDR2 is YYNGEE. Germline trimming cut 0 bases from V and 5 bases from J; bases unmatched to any gene: 18. CDR3 nucleotide sequence: TGTGCCAGCAGCGTAGCCCCATCCGACTCCGGGACAGGTCTTTATGGCTACACCTTC. It specifies CASSVAPSDSGTGLYGYTF.

The gene calls are TRBV7-2 and TRBJ2-5; D uncertain. Germline V gene lookup returns CDR1 SGHTA and CDR2 FQGNSA. Trimming pared 1 base from V and 9 bases from J, leaving 15 bases between. The CDR3 is 14 residues long. CDR3 loop: CASSLDPSSQSQYF. Here the CDR3 DNA reads TGTGCCAGCAGCTTAGACCCCTCCTCGCAGTCCCAGTACTTC.

This chain connects TRBV19 to TRBJ1-5; D unresolved. CDR3 length equals 17 residues. The germline V gene encodes CDR1 LNHDA and CDR2 SQIVND (reference sequence). Between the trimmed V and J ends, which lost 4 bases and 4 bases, there was a span of 20 bases. The CDR3 bases are TGTGCCAGTAGTACGCCTTTATGGATGAGGTCGAATCAGCCCCAGCATTTT. Translated, it gives CASSTPLWMRSNQPQHF.

The V call is TRBV5-6, the J call TRBJ1-6; 10 bases agree with TRBD1. V gave up 2 bases and J gave up 9 bases; unmatched junction bases: 2. The germline V gene encodes CDR1 SGHDT and CDR2 YYEEEE. CDR3 size: 14 residues. The CDR3, as DNA: TGTGCCAGCAGCTTCGGGACAGGGGTTTCACCCCTCCACTTT. Translation: CASSFGTGVSPLHF.

The chain's CDR3 is CASSFDFGTGRSAFF. As DNA, the CDR3 is TGTGCCAGCAGCTTTGATTTCGGGACAGGGAGATCAGCTTTCTTT. The chain uses TRBV5-6 and TRBJ1-1; 9 bases are shared with TRBD1. The CDR3 is 15 amino acids. CDR1 and CDR2 (germline): SGHDT, YYEEEE. The ends lost 2 bases at V and 10 bases at J; junction bases unmatched: 12.

The chain combines TRBV1 with TRBJ2-7; TRBD2 is the table's D call and was not checked against the DNA. TRBV1 is a known pseudogene. CDR3 length: 14 residues. CDR3 residues: CTSSLSVYSYEQYF. CDR3 nucleotide sequence: TGCACCAGCAGCCTAAGCGTTTATTCCTACGAGCAGTACTTC.

The V gene is TRBV6-5, the J gene TRBJ1-2; TRBD1 is a possible D gene (6 bases). With 1 base removed from V and 2 bases from J, the gap between germline ends came to 14 bases. The CDR3 runs to 16 residues. The germline V gene encodes CDR1 MNHEY and CDR2 SVGAGI. CDR3 DNA: TGTGCCAGCAGTTACTTGAAACAGGGCACAAACTATGGCTACACCTTC. It encodes CASSYLKQGTNYGYTF.

The V gene is TRBV4-3, the J gene TRBJ2-1; 7 bases line up with TRBD2. The CDR3 is made up of 14 amino acids. V lost 6 bases to trimming and J lost 15 bases; unmatched junction nucleotides: 17. CDR1 LGHNA and CDR2 YSLEER come from the germline V gene. The CDR3 DNA reads TGCGCCAGCAGTCAGACGGCTAGCGGTAACCTTCGGTTCTTC. Translated: CASSQTASGNLRFF.

This rearrangement joins TRBV24-1 to TRBJ2-3, with 11 nucleotides matching TRBD1. After removal of 7 bases from V and 4 bases from J, the junction contained 6 bases not matched to a gene. This CDR3 region has 15 residues. Germline values: CDR1 KGHDR, CDR2 SFDVKD. CDR3 residues: CATSGDRGMADTQYF. In nucleotides, the CDR3 is TGTGCCACCAGCGGGGACAGGGGGATGGCAGATACGCAGTATTTT.

The chain is built from TRBV7-6 and TRBJ2-7; D perhaps matches TRBD2 (5 bases). Trimming stripped 5 bases from V and 6 bases from J, with 23 bases between. Germline V CDR1 and CDR2: SGHVS, FNYEAQ. The CDR3 is made up of 16 amino acids. The CDR3 reads CASSPRGGRAIGEQYF. CDR3 nucleotide sequence: TGTGCCAGCAGCCCCCGAGGAGGAAGGGCCATCGGCGAGCAGTACTTC.

The chain joins TRBV6-4 to TRBJ2-7, with 8 bases aligning to TRBD1. The germline gives CDR1 MRHNA, CDR2 SNTAGT. The length of the CDR3 is 14 residues. V gave up 4 bases and J gave up 5 bases; unmatched junction bases: 7. In DNA form, the CDR3 reads TGTGCCAGCAGTGCCCCGACAGGGGCCCACGAGCAGTACTTC. Translated: CASSAPTGAHEQYF.

This clone was seen just once. The V and J genes are TRBV5-1 and TRBJ1-1; D may be TRBD1 (6 bases). CDR3 length equals 12 residues. Deletions cut 4 bases from V and 5 bases from J, with 9 bases between. Germline-derived CDR1 and CDR2 are SGHRS and YFSETQ. The CDR3 coding sequence is TGCGCCAGCAGCCCACAGGGAACTGAAGCTTTCTTT. Amino acids: CASSPQGTEAFF.

The table lists this clone with a count of one. The chain links TRBV29-1 to TRBJ2-7, with 8 bases fitting TRBD1. CDR3 length: 15 residues. Germline CDR1 reads SQVTM; CDR2 reads ANQGSEA. Trimming removed 4 bases from V and 5 bases from J; junction bases left unmatched: 13. The CDR3 nucleotides read TGCAGCGTTGGGGTACAGGGGGGAAAGGGCAACGAGCAGTACTTC. This translates into CSVGVQGGKGNEQYF.

J is TRBJ1-4 and V is TRBV18; D perhaps matches TRBD1 (6 bases). V was clipped by 6 bases and J by 4 bases, with 12 bases between them. CDR1 is KGHSH and CDR2 is LQKENI in the germline V gene. The CDR3 runs 14 residues. CDR3 sequence (DNA): TGTGCCAGCTCCCGACAGGAGATTAATGAAAAACTGTTTTTT. Amino acids: CASSRQEINEKLFF. Looking up the rest from reference TRBV18 and TRBJ1-4 gives the full variable domain: NAGVMQNPRHLVRRRGQEARLRCSPMKGHSHVYWYRQLPEEGLKFMVYLQKENIIDESGMPKERFSAEFPKEGPSILRIQQVVRGDSAAYFCASSRQEINEKLFFGSGTQLSVL.

The chain recombines TRBV5-1 with TRBJ2-4; the match to TRBD2 covers 12 bases. Losses at the gene ends were 4 bases for V and 7 bases for J; bases not matched to a gene: 18. The CDR3 covers 19 residues. Per germline, CDR1 SGHRS and CDR2 YFSETQ. The DNA of the CDR3 is TGCGCCAGCAGCCCCGCCCCGGGGCTAGCGGGGGGGCCTGGTAACATTCAGTACTTC. It translates to CASSPAPGLAGGPGNIQYF.

This chain connects TRBV6-5 to TRBJ1-5, with 8 bases aligning to TRBD1. Trimming removed 5 bases from V and 2 bases from J; junction bases left unmatched: 2. This CDR3 is 14 amino acids long. CDR1 MNHEY and CDR2 SVGAGI come from the germline V gene. In DNA, the CDR3 is TGTGCCAGCAGTCGGGGACAGGGCAATCAGCCCCAGCATTTT. Protein product: CASSRGQGNQPQHF.

This chain joins TRBV18 and TRBJ2-2; no reliable D call. This CDR3 comprises 17 residues. V lost 3 bases to trimming and J lost 1 base, with 15 bases between them. Per germline, CDR1 KGHSH and CDR2 LQKENI. Here the CDR3 DNA reads TGTGCCAGCTCACCGGGCAGCCTCTCTTTGAACACCGGGGAGCTGTTTTTT. Protein product: CASSPGSLSLNTGELFF.

This clone was observed a handful of times. This chain connects TRBV27 to TRBJ2-5; 7 bases are a match to TRBD2. The CDR3 loop spans 15 amino acids. The germline V gene has CDR1 MNHEY and CDR2 SMNVEV (reference sequence). Trimming took 6 bases from V and 2 from J; bases not matched to a gene: 9. DNA for the CDR3: TGTGCCAGCAGGCCCGTGAGGGGAGGGCAAGAGACCCAGTACTTC. Its protein is CASRPVRGGQETQYF.

The CDR3 DNA reads as TGTGCCAGCAGCGTTCCTAGCGGGGGGGACGCGGACACCGGGGAGCTGTTTTTT. Protein product: CASSVPSGGDADTGELFF. The gene calls are TRBV9 and TRBJ2-2; 12 bases are shared with TRBD2. From germline, CDR1 is SGDLS and CDR2 YYNGEE. The CDR3 length is 18 residues. V shed 2 bases, J shed 3 bases, and the junction held 8 bases outside the gene matches.